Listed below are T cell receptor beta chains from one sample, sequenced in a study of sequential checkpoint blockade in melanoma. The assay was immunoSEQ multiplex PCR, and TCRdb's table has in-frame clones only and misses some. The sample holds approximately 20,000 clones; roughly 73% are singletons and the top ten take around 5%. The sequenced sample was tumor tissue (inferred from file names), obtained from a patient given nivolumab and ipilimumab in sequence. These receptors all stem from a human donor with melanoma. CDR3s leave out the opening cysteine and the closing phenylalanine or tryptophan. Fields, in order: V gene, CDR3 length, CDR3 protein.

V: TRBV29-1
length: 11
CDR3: SVGRGLNYEQY

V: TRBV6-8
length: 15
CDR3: ASSYSAGGPGANVLT

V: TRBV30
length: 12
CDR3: AWSLNSRTDTQY

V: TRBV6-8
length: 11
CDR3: ASSVREEETQY

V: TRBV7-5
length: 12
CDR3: ASSVDSGGDTQY

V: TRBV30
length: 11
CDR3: AWSVLRGGGYT

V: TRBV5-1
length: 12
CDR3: ASSGTGGQETQY

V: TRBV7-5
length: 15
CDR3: ASSLMSLAGSTDTQY

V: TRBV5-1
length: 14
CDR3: ASSLAASSMSETQY

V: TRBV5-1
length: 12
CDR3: ASSLPSGHNEQF

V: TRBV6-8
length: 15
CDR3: ASSPLITPTSNEKLF

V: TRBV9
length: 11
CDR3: ASMTELNEKLF

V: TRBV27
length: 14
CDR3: ASSFRRFSGANVLT

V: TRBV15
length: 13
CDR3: ATSRGWGASNEQY

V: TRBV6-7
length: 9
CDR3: ASTNGVEAF

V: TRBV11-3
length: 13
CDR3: ASSLVGTGGYEQY

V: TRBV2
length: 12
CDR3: ASRNADLQETQY

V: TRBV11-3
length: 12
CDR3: ASRGAGGLGEQY

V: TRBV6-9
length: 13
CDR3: ASKRDLATNEKLF

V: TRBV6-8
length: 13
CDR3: ASSTLMSGSEKLF

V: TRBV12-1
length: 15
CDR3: ASSFATSGRSYNEQF

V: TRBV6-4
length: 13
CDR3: ASSYSGTGNQPQH

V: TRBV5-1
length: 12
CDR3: ASSSDSEINEQF

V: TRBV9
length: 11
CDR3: ASGVIRNTEAF

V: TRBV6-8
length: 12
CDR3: ASSSAGWAGELF

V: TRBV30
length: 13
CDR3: AWRPIWGQFDEQY

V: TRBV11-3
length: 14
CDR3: ASSLASLAGYNEQF